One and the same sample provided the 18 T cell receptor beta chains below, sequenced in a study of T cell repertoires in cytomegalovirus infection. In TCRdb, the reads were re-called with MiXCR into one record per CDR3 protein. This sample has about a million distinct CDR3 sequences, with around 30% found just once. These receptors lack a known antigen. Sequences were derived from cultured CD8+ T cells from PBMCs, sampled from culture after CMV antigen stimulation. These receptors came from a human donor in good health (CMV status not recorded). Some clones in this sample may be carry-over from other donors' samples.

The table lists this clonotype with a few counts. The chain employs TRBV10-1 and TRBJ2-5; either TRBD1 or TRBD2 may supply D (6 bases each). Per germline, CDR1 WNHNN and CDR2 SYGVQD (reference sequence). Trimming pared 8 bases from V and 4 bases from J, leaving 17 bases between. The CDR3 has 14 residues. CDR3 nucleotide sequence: TGCGCCAGCTCCGCAGGGGAGGTTGGAGAGACCCAGTACTTC. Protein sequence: CASSAGEVGETQYF.

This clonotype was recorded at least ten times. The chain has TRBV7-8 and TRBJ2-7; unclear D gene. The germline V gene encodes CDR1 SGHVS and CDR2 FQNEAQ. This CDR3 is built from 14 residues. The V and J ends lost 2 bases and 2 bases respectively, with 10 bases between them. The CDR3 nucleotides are TGTGCCAGCAGCTTACTAGGAGTTCCCTACGAGCAGTACTTC. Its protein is CASSLLGVPYEQYF.

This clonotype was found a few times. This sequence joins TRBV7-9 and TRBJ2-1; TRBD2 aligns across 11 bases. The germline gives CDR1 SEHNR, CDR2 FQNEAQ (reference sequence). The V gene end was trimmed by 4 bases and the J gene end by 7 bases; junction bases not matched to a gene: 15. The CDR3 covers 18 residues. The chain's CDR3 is CASSSIWGSGGAENEQFF. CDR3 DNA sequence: TGTGCCAGCAGCTCCATTTGGGGTAGCGGGGGGGCTGAGAATGAGCAGTTCTTC.

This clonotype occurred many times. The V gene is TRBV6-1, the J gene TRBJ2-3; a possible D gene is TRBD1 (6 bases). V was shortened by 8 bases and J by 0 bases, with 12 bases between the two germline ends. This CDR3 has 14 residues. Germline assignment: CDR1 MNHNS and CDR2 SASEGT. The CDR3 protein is CASLSDSSTDTQYF. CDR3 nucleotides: TGTGCCAGCTTATCGGACAGTAGCACAGATACGCAGTATTTT.

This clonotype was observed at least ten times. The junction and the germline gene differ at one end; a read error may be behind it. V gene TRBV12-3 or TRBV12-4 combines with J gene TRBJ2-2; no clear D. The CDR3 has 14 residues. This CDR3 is CASSLVGNTGELFF. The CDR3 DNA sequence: TGTGCCAGCAGCTTAGTTGGGAACACCGGGGAGCTGTTTTTT.

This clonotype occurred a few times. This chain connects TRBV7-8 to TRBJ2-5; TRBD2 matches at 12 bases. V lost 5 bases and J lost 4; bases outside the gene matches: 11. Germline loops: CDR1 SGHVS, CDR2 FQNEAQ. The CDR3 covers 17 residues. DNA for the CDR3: TGTGCCAGCAGCGCACTAGCGGGGGGTCCCCTCGGAGAGACCCAGTACTTC. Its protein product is CASSALAGGPLGETQYF. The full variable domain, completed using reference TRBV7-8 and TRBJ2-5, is GAGVSQSPRYKVAKRGQDVALRCDPISGHVSLFWYQQALGQGPEFLTYFQNEAQLDKSGLPSDRFFAERPEGSVSTLKIQRTQQEDSAVYLCASSALAGGPLGETQYFGPGTRLLVL.

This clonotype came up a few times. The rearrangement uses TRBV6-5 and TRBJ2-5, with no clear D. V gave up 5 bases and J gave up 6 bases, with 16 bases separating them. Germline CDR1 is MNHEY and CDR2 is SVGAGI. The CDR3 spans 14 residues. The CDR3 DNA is TGTGCCAGCAGTCCGACGGTTCTGCGGAAGACCCAGTACTTC. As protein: CASSPTVLRKTQYF.

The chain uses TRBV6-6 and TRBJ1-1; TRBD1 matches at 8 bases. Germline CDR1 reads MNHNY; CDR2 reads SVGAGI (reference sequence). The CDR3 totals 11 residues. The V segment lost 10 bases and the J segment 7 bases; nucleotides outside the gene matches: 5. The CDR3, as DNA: TGTGCCAACAAAGGACAGGGTGAAGCTTTCTTT. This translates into CANKGQGEAFF.

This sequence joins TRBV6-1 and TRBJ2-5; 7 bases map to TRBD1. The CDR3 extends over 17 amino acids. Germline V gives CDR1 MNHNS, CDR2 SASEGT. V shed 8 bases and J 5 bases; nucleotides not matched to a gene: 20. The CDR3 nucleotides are TGTGCCAGCCGCACCCCCGGGACAGTAATCTCCGGGGAGACCCAGTACTTC. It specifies CASRTPGTVISGETQYF.

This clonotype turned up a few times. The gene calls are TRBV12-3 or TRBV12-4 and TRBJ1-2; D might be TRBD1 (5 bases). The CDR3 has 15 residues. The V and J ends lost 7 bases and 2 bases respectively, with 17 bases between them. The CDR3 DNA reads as TGTGCCAGCACTCCCCCTCAGGGATTCAACTATGGCTACACCTTC. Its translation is CASTPPQGFNYGYTF.

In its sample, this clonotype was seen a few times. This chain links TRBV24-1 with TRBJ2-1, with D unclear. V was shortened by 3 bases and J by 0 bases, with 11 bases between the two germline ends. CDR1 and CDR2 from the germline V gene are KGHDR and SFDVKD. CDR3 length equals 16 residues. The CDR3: CATSDTESSSYNEQFF. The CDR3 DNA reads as TGTGCCACCAGTGATACCGAGTCGAGCTCCTACAATGAGCAGTTCTTC.

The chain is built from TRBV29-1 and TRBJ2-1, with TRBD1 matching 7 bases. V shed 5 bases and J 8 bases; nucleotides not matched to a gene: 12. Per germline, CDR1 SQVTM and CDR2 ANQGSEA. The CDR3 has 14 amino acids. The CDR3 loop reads CSVSEGGDIDEQFF. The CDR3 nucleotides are TGCAGCGTTTCGGAAGGGGGCGATATCGATGAGCAGTTCTTC.

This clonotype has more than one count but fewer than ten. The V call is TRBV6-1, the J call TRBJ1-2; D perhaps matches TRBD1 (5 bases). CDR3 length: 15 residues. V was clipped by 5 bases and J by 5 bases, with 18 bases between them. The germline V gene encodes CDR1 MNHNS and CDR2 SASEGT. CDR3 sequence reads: CASSYLQQEGYGYTF. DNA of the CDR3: TGTGCCAGCAGTTACCTACAACAGGAAGGGTATGGCTACACCTTC.

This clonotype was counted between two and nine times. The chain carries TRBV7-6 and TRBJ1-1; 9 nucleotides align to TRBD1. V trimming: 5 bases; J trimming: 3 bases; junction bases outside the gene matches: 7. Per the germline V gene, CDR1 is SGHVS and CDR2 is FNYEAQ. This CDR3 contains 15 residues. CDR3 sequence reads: CASSIGQGRDTEAFF. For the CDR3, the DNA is TGTGCCAGCAGCATCGGACAGGGGCGGGACACTGAAGCTTTCTTT.

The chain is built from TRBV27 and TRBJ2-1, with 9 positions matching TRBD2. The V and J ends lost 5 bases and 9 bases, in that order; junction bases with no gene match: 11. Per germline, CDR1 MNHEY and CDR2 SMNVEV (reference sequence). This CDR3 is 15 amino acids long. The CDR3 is CASSPRGGSALEQFF. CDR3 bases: TGTGCCAGCAGTCCGCGGGGGGGGAGTGCGCTTGAGCAGTTCTTC.

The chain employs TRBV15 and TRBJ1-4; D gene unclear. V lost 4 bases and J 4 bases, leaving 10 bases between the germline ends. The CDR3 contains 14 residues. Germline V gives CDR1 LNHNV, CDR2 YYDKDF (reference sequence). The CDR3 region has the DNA TGTGCCACCAGCACCGGCCAGCTTAATGAAAAACTGTTTTTT. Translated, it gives CATSTGQLNEKLFF.

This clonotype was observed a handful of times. CDR3 in amino acids: CASSEVAGTQETQYF. The CDR3, as DNA: TGCGCCAGCAGTGAAGTAGCGGGTACGCAAGAGACCCAGTACTTC. The V gene is TRBV10-2, the J gene TRBJ2-5, with 7 nucleotides matching TRBD2. CDR3 size: 15 residues. Trimming removed 3 bases from V and 2 bases from J; junction bases left unmatched: 6. The germline CDR1 and CDR2 sequences are WSHSY and SAAADI.

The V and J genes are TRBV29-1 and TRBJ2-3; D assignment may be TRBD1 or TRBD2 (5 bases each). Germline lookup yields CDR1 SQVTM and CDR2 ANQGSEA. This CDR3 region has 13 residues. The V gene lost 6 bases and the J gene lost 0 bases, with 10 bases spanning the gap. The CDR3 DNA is TGCAGCGTGGGGACCGAGAGCACAGATACGCAGTATTTT. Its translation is CSVGTESTDTQYF.